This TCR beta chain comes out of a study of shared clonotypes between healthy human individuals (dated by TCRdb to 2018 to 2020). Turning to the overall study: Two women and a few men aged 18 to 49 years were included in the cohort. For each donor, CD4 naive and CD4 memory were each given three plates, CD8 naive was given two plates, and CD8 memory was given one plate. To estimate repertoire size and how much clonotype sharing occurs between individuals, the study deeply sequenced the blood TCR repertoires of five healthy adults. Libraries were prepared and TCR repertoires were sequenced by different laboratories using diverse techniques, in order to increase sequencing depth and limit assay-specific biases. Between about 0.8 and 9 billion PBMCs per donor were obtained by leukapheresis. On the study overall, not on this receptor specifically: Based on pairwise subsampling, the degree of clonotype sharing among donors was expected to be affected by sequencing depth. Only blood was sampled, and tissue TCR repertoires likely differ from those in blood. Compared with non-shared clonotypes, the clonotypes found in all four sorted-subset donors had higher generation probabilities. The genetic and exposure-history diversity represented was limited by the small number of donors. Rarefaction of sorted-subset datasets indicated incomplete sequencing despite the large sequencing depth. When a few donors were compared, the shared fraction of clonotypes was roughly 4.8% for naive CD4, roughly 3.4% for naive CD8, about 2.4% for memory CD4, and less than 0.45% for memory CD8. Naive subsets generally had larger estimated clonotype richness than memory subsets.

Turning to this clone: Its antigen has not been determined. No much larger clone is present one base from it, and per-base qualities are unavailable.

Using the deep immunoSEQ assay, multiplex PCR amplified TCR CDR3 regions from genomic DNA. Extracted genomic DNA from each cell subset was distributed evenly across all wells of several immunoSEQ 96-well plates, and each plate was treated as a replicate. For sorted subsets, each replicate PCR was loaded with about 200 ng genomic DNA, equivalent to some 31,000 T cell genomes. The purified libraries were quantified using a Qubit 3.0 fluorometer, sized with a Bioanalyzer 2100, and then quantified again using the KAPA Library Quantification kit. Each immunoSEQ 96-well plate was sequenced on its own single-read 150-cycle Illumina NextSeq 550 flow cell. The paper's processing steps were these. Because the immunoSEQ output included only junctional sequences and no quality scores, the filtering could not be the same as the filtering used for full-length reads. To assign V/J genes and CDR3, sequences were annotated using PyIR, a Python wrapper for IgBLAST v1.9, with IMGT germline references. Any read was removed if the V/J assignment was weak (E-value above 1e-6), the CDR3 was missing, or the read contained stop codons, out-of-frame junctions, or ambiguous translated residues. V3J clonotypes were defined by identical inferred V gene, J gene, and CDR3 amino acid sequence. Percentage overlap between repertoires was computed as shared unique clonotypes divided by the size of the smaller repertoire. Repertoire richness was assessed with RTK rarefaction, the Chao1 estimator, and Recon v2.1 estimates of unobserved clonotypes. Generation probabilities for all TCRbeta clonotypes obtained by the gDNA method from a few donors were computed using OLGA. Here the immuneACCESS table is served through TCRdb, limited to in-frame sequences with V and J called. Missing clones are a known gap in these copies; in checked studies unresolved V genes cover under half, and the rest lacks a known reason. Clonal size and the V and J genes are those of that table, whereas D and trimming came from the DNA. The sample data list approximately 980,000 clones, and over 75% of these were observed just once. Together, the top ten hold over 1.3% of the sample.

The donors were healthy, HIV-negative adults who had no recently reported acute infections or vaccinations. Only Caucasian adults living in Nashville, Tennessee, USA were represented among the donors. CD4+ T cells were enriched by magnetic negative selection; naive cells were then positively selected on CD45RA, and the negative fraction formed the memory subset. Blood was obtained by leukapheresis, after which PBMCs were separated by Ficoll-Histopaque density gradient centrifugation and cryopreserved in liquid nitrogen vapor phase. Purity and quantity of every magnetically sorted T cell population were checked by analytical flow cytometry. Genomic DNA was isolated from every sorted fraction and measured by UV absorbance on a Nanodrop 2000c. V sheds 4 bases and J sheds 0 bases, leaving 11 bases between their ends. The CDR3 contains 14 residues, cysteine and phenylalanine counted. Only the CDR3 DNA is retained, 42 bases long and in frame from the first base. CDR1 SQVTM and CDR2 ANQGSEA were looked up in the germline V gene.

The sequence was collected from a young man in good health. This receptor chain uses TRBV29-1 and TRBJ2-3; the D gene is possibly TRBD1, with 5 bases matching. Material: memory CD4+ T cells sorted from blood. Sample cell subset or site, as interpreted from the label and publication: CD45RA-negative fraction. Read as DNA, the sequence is TGCAGCGTTGGGCTGAGGACAAGCACAGATACGCAGTATTTT. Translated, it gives CSVGLRTSTDTQYF.